Below, 7 T cell receptor beta chains from the same sample are listed, as sequenced in a study of beta chain features in type 1 diabetes. Every bit of the isolated RNA underwent reverse transcription, so sequencing read expressed TCRB transcripts. The table came from immunoSEQ multiplex PCR; TCRdb's copy has only in-frame clones and leaves some out. The table lists around 300,000 clones, 14% of them singletons, with roughly 6.7% in the top ten. The material sequenced was central memory CD4+ T cells from blood. The source is a man aged 25 to 40 in good health.

This chain joins TRBV9 and TRBJ2-5; unclear D gene. CDR1 is SGDLS and CDR2 is YYNGEE in the germline V gene. The CDR3 has 14 amino acids. V was trimmed by 0 bases and J by 1 base, leaving 7 bases between them. The CDR3 protein is CASSVDHSQETQYF. CDR3 coding DNA: TGTGCCAGCAGCGTAGACCACTCCCAAGAGACCCAGTACTTC.

Only a few counts were recorded for this clone. The chain combines TRBV6-5 with TRBJ2-5, with 10 positions matching TRBD2. The CDR3 covers 13 residues. Germline values: CDR1 MNHEY, CDR2 SVGAGI. The V segment lost 7 bases and the J segment 5 bases; nucleotides outside the gene matches: 4. In nucleotides, the CDR3 is TGTGCCAGCAAAGCGGGGGGGCGCGAGACCCAGTACTTC. It codes for CASKAGGRETQYF.

In regard to this clone: The junction shows a germline mismatch at one end, possibly a read error. The V call is TRBV7-7, the J call TRBJ2-5; 8 positions agree with TRBD2. Per the germline V gene, CDR1 is SSHAT and CDR2 is FNYEAQ (reference sequence). The CDR3 contains 15 residues. The CDR3 here is CASSQGLVQEETQYF. Here the CDR3 DNA reads TGCGCCAGCAGCCAGGGACTAGTGCAGGAAGAGACCCAGTACTTC.

A word on this clone: Other DNA sequences within the sample encode an identical CDR3. The gene calls are TRBV18 and TRBJ2-7; D remains unclear. The germline V and J ends were trimmed by 3 bases and 0 bases, with 6 bases remaining between them. CDR3 length equals 13 residues. The germline gives CDR1 KGHSH, CDR2 LQKENI. The CDR3 coding sequence is TGTGCCAGCTCACCCCGCAGCTCCTACGAGCAGTACTTC. Amino acids: CASSPRSSYEQYF.

V usage is TRBV10-2 and J usage is TRBJ1-2; D not certain. The germline V gene encodes CDR1 WSHSY and CDR2 SAAADI. V was trimmed by 3 bases and J by 4 bases, leaving 9 bases between them. The length of the CDR3 is 13 residues. CDR3 residues: CASSDGPSYGYTF. DNA of the CDR3: TGCGCCAGCAGTGACGGGCCTAGCTATGGCTACACCTTC.

The chain employs TRBV7-7 and TRBJ1-5; maybe TRBD1 (6 bases). V shed 1 base and J shed 3 bases, with 16 bases lying between them. Germline-derived CDR1 and CDR2 are SSHAT and FNYEAQ (reference sequence). This CDR3 comprises 17 residues. The CDR3 bases are TGTGCCAGCAGCTTAGTTTCAGGGGTGCAGGACAATCAGCCCCAGCATTTT. This translates into CASSLVSGVQDNQPQHF.

The chain carries TRBV6-5 and TRBJ1-2, with D maybe TRBD1 (5 bases). Germline loops: CDR1 MNHEY, CDR2 SVGAGI. The CDR3 is 14 amino acids. V lost 2 bases and J lost 2, with 9 bases in between. The CDR3 region is CASSYRGGNYGYTF. The CDR3 bases are TGTGCCAGCAGTTACAGGGGCGGGAACTATGGCTACACCTTC.